These 5 T cell receptor beta chains came from one sample sequenced in a study of T cells in narcolepsy. TCRdb keeps only in-frame clones here, not all; method: immunoSEQ multiplex PCR. The table has 30,000 to 40,000 clones, 87% seen once; the top ten hold about 0.79%. The sequenced material came from CD45RA- memory CD4+ T cells from PBMCs. The receptors shown here come from a human donor with narcolepsy.

This chain connects TRBV4-2 to TRBJ2-7, with 9 bases aligning to TRBD1. There are 14 residues in the CDR3. From germline, CDR1 is LGHNA and CDR2 YNFKEQ. V gave up 1 base and J gave up 4 bases; unmatched junction bases: 2. Here the CDR3 reads CASSQAGTGYEQYF. The CDR3 DNA is TGTGCCAGCAGCCAAGCCGGGACAGGGTACGAGCAGTACTTC.

The V call is TRBV6-6, the J call TRBJ1-5, with 7 nucleotides matching TRBD1. Losses at the gene ends were 0 bases for V and 6 bases for J; bases not matched to a gene: 2. In germline, CDR1 is MNHNY, CDR2 SVGAGI (reference sequence). The CDR3 is 14 amino acids. CDR3 nucleotide sequence: TGTGCCAGCAGTTACTCGACAGGGACTCAGCCCCAGCATTTT. Amino acid sequence: CASSYSTGTQPQHF.

Concerning this clone itself: In the same sample, other DNA sequences code for this CDR3. The chain recombines TRBV4-1 with TRBJ2-7; 8 bases are a match to TRBD2. V lost 3 bases to trimming and J lost 6 bases; unmatched junction nucleotides: 4. Germline V CDR1 and CDR2: MGHRA, YSYEKL. CDR3 length: 13 amino acids. The CDR3 sequence: CASSHLGTSEQYF. In DNA form, the CDR3 reads TGCGCCAGCAGCCACCTCGGGACTAGCGAGCAGTACTTC.

The rearrangement uses TRBV5-1 and TRBJ2-7; D is perhaps TRBD1 (6 bases). V was pared by 7 bases and J by 6 bases, with 20 bases between. There are 14 residues in the CDR3. CDR1 is SGHRS and CDR2 is YFSETQ in the germline V gene. This CDR3 is CASDRSPGAGEQYF. In nucleotides, the CDR3 is TGCGCCAGCGATCGGTCCCCAGGGGCGGGCGAGCAGTACTTC.

The chain combines TRBV7-8 with TRBJ1-3; no firm D call. Germline V gene sequence: CDR1 SGHVS, CDR2 FQNEAQ. The CDR3 is 11 amino acids. V dropped 1 base and J dropped 8 bases, with 3 bases sitting between them. The CDR3 here is CASSLEDTIYF. The CDR3 region has the DNA TGTGCCAGCAGCTTAGAAGACACCATATATTTT.